This T cell receptor (beta chain) was sequenced in a study of blood T cells in healthy people across ages. Points from the study as a whole: Possibly, changes in expanded clonotypes were confounded because donor CMV status was unknown.

This clonotype was counted a few times. Its cognate antigen is unknown. Alongside a J-beta primer mix, a sample-barcoded 5' primer served in a second PCR lasting roughly 6 to 11 cycles. From the 5' RACE reads, TCRdb called clonotypes with MiXCR, one entry per CDR3 protein. The repertoire includes 760,000 or so distinct CDR3 sequences, 20% to 25% of them detected once, and 9.4% sits in the top ten. CDR1 and CDR2 from the germline V gene are SQVTM and ANQGSEA. CDR3 size: 17 residues. J was trimmed by 8 bases and V by 8 bases; bases with no gene match: 15. The sample was also linked to a second study, of T cells of mothers and their children.

Sequenced input: blood. The source is a boy under 18 in good health. The chain has TRBV29-1 and TRBJ2-1, with TRBD2 matching over 16 bases. In DNA form, the CDR3 reads TGCAGCTACAGGGTGATTCCGGGACTAGCGGGAGGGGATGAGCAGTTCTTC. Translating gives CSYRVIPGLAGGDEQFF.